The 16 T cell receptor beta chains presented below share a single source sample, sequenced in a study of T-cell reconstitution after alpha-beta-depleted transplantation in children. This sample's TCRbeta library carried unique molecular identifier barcodes. TCRdb itself ran the PCR reads through MiXCR, one entry per CDR3 protein. Here the sample spans approximately 980,000 distinct CDR3 sequences, about 31% being singletons. The sample consisted of PBMCs, mostly from graft donor cells, taken 360 days after TCRalphabeta/CD19-depleted stem cell transplant. These TCRs come from a boy under three years old who had a stem cell transplant for SCID, so the T cells may come from the graft donor.

This rearrangement joins TRBV12-3 or TRBV12-4 to TRBJ2-7; unclear D gene. Trimming cost V 6 bases and J 2 bases, with 14 bases left between them. The CDR3 length is 14 residues. CDR3 in DNA: TGTGCCAGCAGCCAACAGAGTACAACCTACGAGCAGTACTTC. The encoded protein is CASSQQSTTYEQYF.

The gene calls are TRBV4-1 and TRBJ1-1; weak D call: TRBD1 (6 bases). This CDR3 is built from 13 residues. Trimming removed 1 base at V and 10 bases at J, with 13 bases between. CDR1 and CDR2 (germline): MGHRA, YSYEKL. The CDR3 DNA reads as TGCGCCAGCAGCCAAGTTCGGGGGCGTGCAGCTTTCTTT. This sequence encodes CASSQVRGRAAFF.

This chain uses TRBV7-2 with TRBJ2-2; D unresolved. The CDR3 is 14 residues long. Germline CDR1 reads SGHTA; CDR2 reads FQGNSA. The germline V and J ends were trimmed by 6 bases and 4 bases, with 12 bases remaining between them. The CDR3 DNA sequence: TGTGCCAGCAGTTTTCGAGCCCCCACCGGGGAGCTGTTTTTT. This codes for CASSFRAPTGELFF.

This chain links TRBV20-1 with TRBJ2-3, with 8 bases lining up with TRBD2. Trimming cost V 6 bases and J 0 bases; bases outside gene matches: 5. Germline assignment: CDR1 DFQATT and CDR2 SNEGSKA (reference sequence). This CDR3 comprises 14 residues. The CDR3 region has the DNA TGCAGTGCCGAAACTAGCGGAAGCACAGATACGCAGTATTTT. Its protein product is CSAETSGSTDTQYF.

The rearrangement links TRBV9 to TRBJ2-1; 8 nucleotides align to TRBD1. The length of the CDR3 is 14 residues. The V gene's germline CDR1 is SGDLS and CDR2 YYNGEE. The V and J ends lost 2 bases and 6 bases, in that order; junction bases with no gene match: 4. CDR3 sequence reads: CASSVRTGFNEQFF. The DNA for the CDR3 is TGTGCCAGCAGCGTCAGGACAGGGTTCAATGAGCAGTTCTTC.

The table lists this clonotype with many counts. This rearrangement joins TRBV7-3 to TRBJ2-3, with 8 bases aligning to TRBD2. This CDR3 comprises 16 residues. After removal of 1 base from V and 1 base from J, the junction contained 4 bases not matched to a gene. The germline V gene has CDR1 SGHTA and CDR2 FQGTGA. The CDR3 loop reads CASSLRGSGGTDTQYF. In DNA, the CDR3 is TGTGCCAGCAGCTTAAGGGGTAGCGGGGGCACAGATACGCAGTATTTT.

The chain carries TRBV7-8 and TRBJ2-1; D not certain. CDR3 length equals 14 residues. Germline V gene sequence: CDR1 SGHVS, CDR2 FQNEAQ. Trimming stripped 5 bases from V and 3 bases from J, with 11 bases between. CDR3 nucleotide sequence: TGTGCCAGCAGCCCGGTTTCCAACTACAATGAGCAGTTCTTC. Encoded protein: CASSPVSNYNEQFF.

The rearrangement joins TRBV10-3 to TRBJ2-7; 9 bases map to TRBD1. J was trimmed by 0 bases and V by 3 bases; bases with no gene match: 3. The CDR3 has 15 amino acids. In germline, CDR1 is ENHRY, CDR2 SYGVKD. The CDR3 sequence is CAISEPGQGSYEQYF. The CDR3 nucleotides read TGTGCCATCAGTGAACCGGGACAGGGCTCCTACGAGCAGTACTTC.

This clonotype was counted between two and nine times. The chain carries TRBV5-1 and TRBJ2-7; 7 bases map to TRBD1. The germline V gene encodes CDR1 SGHRS and CDR2 YFSETQ. The trim removed 0 bases at V and 4 bases at J, leaving 10 bases unmatched. This CDR3 comprises 16 residues. The CDR3 DNA reads as TGCGCCAGCAGCTTGGCCGGGACAGCCGGATTGTACGAGCAGTACTTC. Protein product: CASSLAGTAGLYEQYF.

In its sample, this clonotype was seen a few times. The chain links TRBV7-3 to TRBJ2-2, with D tentatively TRBD1 or TRBD2 (5 bases each). The CDR3 extends over 17 amino acids. Trimming took off 6 bases at V and 7 bases at J, with 24 bases between the two ends. The germline V gene has CDR1 SGHTA and CDR2 FQGTGA. CDR3 protein: CASSPTPGTQTLGELFF. The CDR3 DNA reads TGTGCCAGCAGTCCCACGCCCGGGACGCAAACCCTCGGGGAGCTGTTTTTT.

This clonotype showed up just a few times. This chain connects TRBV18 to TRBJ2-5; TRBD1 matches 9 bases. CDR1 is KGHSH and CDR2 is LQKENI in the germline V gene. V was pared by 2 bases and J by 1 base, with 11 bases of the junction left unmatched. CDR3 length: 18 residues. The CDR3 DNA follows: TGTGCCAGCTCACCAAGACAGGGGGTGAGGAGGTTCCAAGAGACCCAGTACTTC. This encodes CASSPRQGVRRFQETQYF.

CDR3 loop: CASSRPGLAGPDQYF. The DNA of the CDR3 is TGTGCCAGCAGCCGCCCAGGACTAGCGGGGCCCGACCAGTACTTC. J is TRBJ2-5 and V is TRBV7-9, with 12 bases lining up with TRBD2. The V and J ends lost 5 bases and 10 bases, in that order; junction bases with no gene match: 11. Germline CDR1 and CDR2: SEHNR and FQNEAQ (reference sequence). The CDR3 is 15 residues long.

The rearrangement uses TRBV3-1 and TRBJ1-2, with 9 bases fitting TRBD1. Unmatched junction bases numbered 30, after V lost 8 bases and J lost 8 bases. The CDR3 loop spans 20 amino acids. Germline loops: CDR1 LGHDT, CDR2 YNNKEL (reference sequence). The CDR3 DNA is TGTGCCAGCTCCCCCCCCCGTTCTGTTAAGTTGACGGGACAGGGAGACGGCTACACCTTC. Amino acid sequence: CASSPPRSVKLTGQGDGYTF.

The CDR3 spells CASSVARAYNEQFF. The DNA of the CDR3 is TGTGCCAGCAGCGTAGCGCGGGCGTACAATGAGCAGTTCTTC. The chain employs TRBV9 and TRBJ2-1; perhaps TRBD2 as D (5 bases). Germline CDR1 SGDLS, CDR2 YYNGEE. CDR3 length: 14 residues. V shed 0 bases and J shed 4 bases, with 8 bases lying between them.

This clonotype came up a few times. The chain uses TRBV3-1 and TRBJ2-7, with D possibly being TRBD1 (5 bases). This CDR3 region has 15 residues. Germline CDR1 and CDR2: LGHDT and YNNKEL (reference sequence). Trimming stripped 0 bases from V and 3 bases from J, with 12 bases between. CDR3 loop: CASSQEAGHLYEQYF. The CDR3 DNA follows: TGTGCCAGCAGCCAAGAAGCCGGACACCTCTACGAGCAGTACTTC.

The CDR3 DNA reads TGTGCCAGCAGCCAACCGACACAGGGCCTCTCTGGAAACACCATATATTTT. It codes for CASSQPTQGLSGNTIYF. This chain joins TRBV4-2 and TRBJ1-3; the D gene is possibly TRBD1 (6 bases). The CDR3 is made up of 17 amino acids. Germline CDR1 and CDR2: LGHNA and YNFKEQ. Trimming left V 2 bases short and J 0 bases short, with 14 bases between.